This T cell receptor beta chain appears in the sequencing data of a study of control samples from healthy donors and cancer patients. This CDR3 comprises 15 residues. V dropped 4 bases and J dropped 3; count of bases not matched to a gene: 8. From germline, CDR1 is LNHDA and CDR2 SQIVND (reference sequence). Method: immunoSEQ multiplex PCR; TCRdb's copy keeps in-frame clones and lacks some. Among 150,000 to 200,000 clones, 85% to 95% were seen once, and the ten largest hold around 8%. J is TRBJ1-1 and V is TRBV19, with 7 bases aligning to TRBD1. The source is a woman in her thirties or forties in good health. What was sequenced was blood. The CDR3 reads CASSTRQGMDTEAFF. The CDR3 DNA reads as TGTGCCAGTAGTACGCGACAGGGTATGGACACTGAAGCTTTCTTT.